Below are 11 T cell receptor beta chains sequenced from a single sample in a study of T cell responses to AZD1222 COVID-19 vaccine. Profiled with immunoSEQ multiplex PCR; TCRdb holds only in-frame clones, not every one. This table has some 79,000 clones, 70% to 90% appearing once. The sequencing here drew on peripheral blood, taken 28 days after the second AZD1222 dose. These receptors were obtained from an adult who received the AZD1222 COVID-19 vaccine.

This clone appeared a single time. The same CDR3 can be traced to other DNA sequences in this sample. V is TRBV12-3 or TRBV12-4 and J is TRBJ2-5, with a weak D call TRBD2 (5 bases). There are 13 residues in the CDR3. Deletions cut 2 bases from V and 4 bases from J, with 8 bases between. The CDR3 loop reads CASSLPEGETQYF. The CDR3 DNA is TGTGCCAGCAGTTTACCCGAGGGAGAGACCCAGTACTTC.

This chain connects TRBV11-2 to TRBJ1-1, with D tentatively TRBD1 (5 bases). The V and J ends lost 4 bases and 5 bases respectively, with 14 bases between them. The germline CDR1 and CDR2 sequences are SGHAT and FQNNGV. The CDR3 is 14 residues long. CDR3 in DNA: TGTGCCAGCAGCTCCTGGGGACGAGGGACTGAAGCTTTCTTT. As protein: CASSSWGRGTEAFF.

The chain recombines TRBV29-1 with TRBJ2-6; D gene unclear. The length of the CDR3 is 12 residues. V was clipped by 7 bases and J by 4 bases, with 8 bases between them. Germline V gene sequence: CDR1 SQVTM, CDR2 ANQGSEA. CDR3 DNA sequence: TGCAGCGCCTACACCGGGGCCAACGTCCTGACTTTC. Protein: CSAYTGANVLTF.

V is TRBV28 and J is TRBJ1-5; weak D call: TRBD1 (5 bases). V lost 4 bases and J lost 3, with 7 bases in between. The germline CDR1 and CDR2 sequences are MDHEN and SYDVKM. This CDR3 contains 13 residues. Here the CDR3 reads CASSSGTNQPQHF. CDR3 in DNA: TGTGCCAGCAGTTCAGGGACCAATCAGCCCCAGCATTTT.

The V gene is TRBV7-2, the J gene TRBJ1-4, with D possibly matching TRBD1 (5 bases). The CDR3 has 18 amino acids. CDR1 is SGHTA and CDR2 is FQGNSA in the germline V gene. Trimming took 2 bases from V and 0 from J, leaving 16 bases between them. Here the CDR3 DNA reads TGTGCCAGCAGCTTATCGGGGCGCGATCTCGCAACTAATGAAAAACTGTTTTTT. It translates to CASSLSGRDLATNEKLFF.

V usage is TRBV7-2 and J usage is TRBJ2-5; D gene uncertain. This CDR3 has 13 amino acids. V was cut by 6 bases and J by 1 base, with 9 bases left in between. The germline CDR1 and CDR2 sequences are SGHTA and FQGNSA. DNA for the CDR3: TGTGCCAGCAGTGGACGGAGCCAAGAGACCCAGTACTTC. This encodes CASSGRSQETQYF.

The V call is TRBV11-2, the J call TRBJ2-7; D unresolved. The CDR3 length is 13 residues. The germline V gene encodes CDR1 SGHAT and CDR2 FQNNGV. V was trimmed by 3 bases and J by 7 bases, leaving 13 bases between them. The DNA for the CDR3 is TGTGCCAGCAGCTTGGTTGGGTTTCGGGAGCAGTACTTC. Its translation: CASSLVGFREQYF.

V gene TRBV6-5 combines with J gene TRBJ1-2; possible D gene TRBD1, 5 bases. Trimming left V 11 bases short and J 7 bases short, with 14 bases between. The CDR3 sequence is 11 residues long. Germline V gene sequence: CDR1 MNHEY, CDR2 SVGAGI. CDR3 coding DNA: TGTGCCGCGGGGCAGGGAAGTGGCTACACCTTC. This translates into CAAGQGSGYTF.

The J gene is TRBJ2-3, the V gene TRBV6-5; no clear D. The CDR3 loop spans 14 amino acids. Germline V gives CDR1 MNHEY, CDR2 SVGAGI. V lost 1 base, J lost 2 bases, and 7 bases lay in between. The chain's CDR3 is CASSYWGTTDTQYF. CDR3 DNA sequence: TGTGCCAGCAGTTACTGGGGTACCACAGATACGCAGTATTTT.

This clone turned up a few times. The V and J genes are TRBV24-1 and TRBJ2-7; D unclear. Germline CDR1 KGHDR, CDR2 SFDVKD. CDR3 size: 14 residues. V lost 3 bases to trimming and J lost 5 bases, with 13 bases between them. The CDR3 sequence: CATSDPGQTHEQYF. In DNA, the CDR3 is TGTGCCACCAGTGATCCGGGCCAAACTCACGAGCAGTACTTC.

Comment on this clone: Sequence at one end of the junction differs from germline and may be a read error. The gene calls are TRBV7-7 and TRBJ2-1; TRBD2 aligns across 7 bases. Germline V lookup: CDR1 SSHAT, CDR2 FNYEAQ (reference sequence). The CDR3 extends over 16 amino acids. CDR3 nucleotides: TGTGCTAGCAGCCCTGGCAGTTCTAGCGGTTACAATGAGCAGTTCTTC. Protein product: CASSPGSSSGYNEQFF.